This T cell receptor beta chain is from a study of spatial heterogeneity in lung cancer (dated by TCRdb to between 2018 and 2021). Broadly, across the study: More beta-chain than alpha-chain transcripts were consistently detected, likely reflecting higher beta-chain transcript abundance. In non-small cell lung cancer, the study made a quantitative comparison of TCR alpha and beta repertoires among multiple tumor regions, matched nontumor lung and blood. Both alpha and beta chains were TCR-sequenced in about 240 tumor regions, 64 matched nontumor lung samples and 45 to 60 PBMC samples obtained at surgery. TCR transcript counts in tumor regions correlated strongly with a T cell transcriptional module score from matched bulk RNA-seq. TCR repertoire features were related to nonsynonymous mutation counts determined by whole-exome sequencing of tumor tissue. In the raw uncorrected reads, each unique combination of TCR and UMI appeared more than ten times on average.

The receptor library was made with 5' RACE. TCRdb shows the sequencer as NextSeq 500. To allow correction of PCR and sequencing errors, the TCR library protocol tagged every TCR cDNA molecule with a unique molecular identifier. Concerning the study's data processing: Decombinator tools were used for TCR identification, UMI-based error correction and CDR3 extraction. Expanded TCRs were defined as those above a frequency of 2 per 1,000, corresponding to the top 1% of the tumor frequency distribution. Expanded tumor TCRs statistically deemed absent (corrected P<0.05) from at least one tumor region were classed as regional, and all other expanded tumor TCRs were classed as ubiquitous. Rényi diversity was computed with the R vegan package after subsampling each repertoire 100 times to 5,000 TCRs. CDR3 similarity networks were built from amino acid triplet string-kernel similarity, connecting CDR3s with pairwise similarity above 0.82. TCRdb reworked the public reads: Q25 trimming with fastp, MiXCR clone assembly, productive beta chains retained. Records with the same CDR3 protein are collapsed into one entry carrying the most frequent genes and DNA. TCRdb's processing, not the authors', yielded these V and J calls. This sample lists some 96,000 distinct CDR3 sequences; roughly 4.5% were detected once. Of the sample, 21% falls within the top ten clones.

The sample's time point label, in plain terms: sample taken at primary tumor resection. Samples were obtained from fewer than 80 patients with early-stage, untreated non-small cell lung cancer from the lung TRACERx cohort. For TCR sequencing, whole RNA was extracted from tumor and nontumor lung tissue, or from cryopreserved PBMC samples, and no cell sorting was done. Only patients with enough RNA available from two or more tumor regions were chosen for TCR sequencing. Tumor and adjacent nontumor lung specimens were reviewed by a lung pathologist before selection. Trimming takes 3 bases from V and 8 bases from J, and the germline ends sit 11 bases apart. CDR1 and CDR2 were assigned from the germline V gene (reference sequence) as SGHAT and FQDESV. From cysteine to phenylalanine, the CDR3 is 13 amino acids long. This entry keeps only the CDR3 DNA: 39 bases, framed from base 1. This clonotype has a handful of counts. Its antigen is unknown. No much larger clone exists at a distance of one base, and base qualities are not known.

Summary of the overall study and its limitations: A correlation was observed between the number of expanded intratumoral alpha and beta TCRs and the tumor nonsynonymous mutation count. Counts of ubiquitous and regional expanded TCRs were found to correlate with counts of ubiquitous and regional nonsynonymous mutations, respectively. Additional single-cell paired TCR alpha and beta sequencing was considered necessary to confirm, at a functional level, the hypothesis that regional TCRs recognize regional mutations. Estimated TCR-seq coverage of tumor T cells was only around 6.7% for alpha chains and about 14% for beta chains.

The clonotype comes from a male donor with early-stage non-small cell lung cancer. The material sequenced was lung tumor tissue, taken at surgery. The chain couples TRBV11-1 to TRBJ2-1; a confident D gene designation cannot be given. CDR3 reads: CASSFDSLYEQFF. The DNA sequence reads TGTGCCAGCAGCTTTGATAGTTTGTATGAGCAGTTCTTC.